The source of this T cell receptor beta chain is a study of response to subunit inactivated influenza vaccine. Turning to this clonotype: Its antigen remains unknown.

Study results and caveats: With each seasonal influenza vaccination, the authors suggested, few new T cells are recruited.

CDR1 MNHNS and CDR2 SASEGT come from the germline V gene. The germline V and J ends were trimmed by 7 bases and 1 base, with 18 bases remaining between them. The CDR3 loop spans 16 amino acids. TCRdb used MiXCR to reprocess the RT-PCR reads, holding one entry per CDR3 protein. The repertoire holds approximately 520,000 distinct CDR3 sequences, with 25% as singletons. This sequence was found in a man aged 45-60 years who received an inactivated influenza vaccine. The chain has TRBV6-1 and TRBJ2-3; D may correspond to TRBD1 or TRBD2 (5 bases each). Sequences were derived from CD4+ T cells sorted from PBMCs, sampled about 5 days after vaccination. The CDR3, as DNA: TGTGCCAGCACCAAGGCTAGAATGGGGGGCACAGATACGCAGTATTTT. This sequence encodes CASTKARMGGTDTQYF.